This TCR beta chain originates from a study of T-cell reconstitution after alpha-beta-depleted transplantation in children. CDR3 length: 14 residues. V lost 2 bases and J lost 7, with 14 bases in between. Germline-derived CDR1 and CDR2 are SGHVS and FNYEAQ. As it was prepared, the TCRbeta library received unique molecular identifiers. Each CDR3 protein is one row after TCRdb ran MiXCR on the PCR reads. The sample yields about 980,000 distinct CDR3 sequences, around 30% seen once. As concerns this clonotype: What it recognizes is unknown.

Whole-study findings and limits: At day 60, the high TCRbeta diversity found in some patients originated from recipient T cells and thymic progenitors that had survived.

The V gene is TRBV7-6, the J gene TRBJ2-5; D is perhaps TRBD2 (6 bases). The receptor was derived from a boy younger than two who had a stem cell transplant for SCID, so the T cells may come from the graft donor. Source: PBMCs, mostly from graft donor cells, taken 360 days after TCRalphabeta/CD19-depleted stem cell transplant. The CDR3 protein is CASSLLQGAGTQYF. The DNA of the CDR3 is TGTGCCAGCAGCTTACTCCAGGGAGCGGGGACCCAGTACTTC.